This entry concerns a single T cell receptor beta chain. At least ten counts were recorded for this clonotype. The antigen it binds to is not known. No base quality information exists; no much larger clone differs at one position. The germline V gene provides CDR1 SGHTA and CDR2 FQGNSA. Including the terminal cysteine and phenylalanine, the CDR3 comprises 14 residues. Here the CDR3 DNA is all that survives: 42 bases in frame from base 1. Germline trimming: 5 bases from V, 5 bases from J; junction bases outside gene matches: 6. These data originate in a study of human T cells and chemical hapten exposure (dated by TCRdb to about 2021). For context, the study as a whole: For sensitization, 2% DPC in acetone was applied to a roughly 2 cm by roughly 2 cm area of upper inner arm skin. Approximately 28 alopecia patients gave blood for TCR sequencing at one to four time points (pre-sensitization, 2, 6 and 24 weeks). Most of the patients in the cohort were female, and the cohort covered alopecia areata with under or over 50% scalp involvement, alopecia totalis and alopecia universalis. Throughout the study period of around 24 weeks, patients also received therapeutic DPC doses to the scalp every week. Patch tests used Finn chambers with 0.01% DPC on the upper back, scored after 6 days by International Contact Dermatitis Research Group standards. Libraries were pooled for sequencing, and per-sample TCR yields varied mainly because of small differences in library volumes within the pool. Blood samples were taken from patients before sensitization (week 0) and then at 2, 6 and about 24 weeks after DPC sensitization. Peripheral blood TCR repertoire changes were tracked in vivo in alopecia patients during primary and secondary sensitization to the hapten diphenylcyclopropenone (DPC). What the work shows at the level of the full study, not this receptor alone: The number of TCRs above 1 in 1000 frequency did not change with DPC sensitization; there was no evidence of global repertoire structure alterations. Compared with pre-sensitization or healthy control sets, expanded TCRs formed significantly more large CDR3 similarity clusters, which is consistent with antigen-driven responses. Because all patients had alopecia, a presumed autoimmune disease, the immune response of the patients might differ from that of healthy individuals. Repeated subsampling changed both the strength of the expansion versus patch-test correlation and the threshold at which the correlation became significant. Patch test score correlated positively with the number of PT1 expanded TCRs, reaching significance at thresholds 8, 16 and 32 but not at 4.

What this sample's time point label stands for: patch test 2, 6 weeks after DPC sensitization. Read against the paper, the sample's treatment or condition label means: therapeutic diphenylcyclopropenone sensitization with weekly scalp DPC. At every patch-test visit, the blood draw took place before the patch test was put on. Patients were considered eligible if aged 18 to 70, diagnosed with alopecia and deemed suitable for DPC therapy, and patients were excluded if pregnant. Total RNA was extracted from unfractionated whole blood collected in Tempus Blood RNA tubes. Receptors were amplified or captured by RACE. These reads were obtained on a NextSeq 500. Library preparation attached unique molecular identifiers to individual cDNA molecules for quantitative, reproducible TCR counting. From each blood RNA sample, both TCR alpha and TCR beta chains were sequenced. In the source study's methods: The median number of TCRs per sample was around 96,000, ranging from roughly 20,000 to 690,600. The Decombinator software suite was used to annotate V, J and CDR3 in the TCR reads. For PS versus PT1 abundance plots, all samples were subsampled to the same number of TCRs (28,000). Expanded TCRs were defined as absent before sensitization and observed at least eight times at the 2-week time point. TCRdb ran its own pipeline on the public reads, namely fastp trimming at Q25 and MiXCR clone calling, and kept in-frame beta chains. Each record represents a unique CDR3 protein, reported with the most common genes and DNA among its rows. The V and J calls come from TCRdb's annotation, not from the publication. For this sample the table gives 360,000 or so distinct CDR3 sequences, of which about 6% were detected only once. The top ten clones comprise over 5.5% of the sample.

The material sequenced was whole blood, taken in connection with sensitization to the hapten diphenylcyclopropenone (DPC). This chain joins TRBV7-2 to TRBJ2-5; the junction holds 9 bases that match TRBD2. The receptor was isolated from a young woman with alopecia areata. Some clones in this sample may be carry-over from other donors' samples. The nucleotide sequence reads TGTGCCAGCAGCGTTGGGACTAGCTATGAGACCCAGTACTTC. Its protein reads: CASSVGTSYETQYF. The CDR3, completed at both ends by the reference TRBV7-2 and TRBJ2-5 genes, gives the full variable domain GAGVSQSPSNKVTEKGKDVELRCDPISGHTALYWYRQSLGQGLEFLIYFQGNSAPDKSGLPSDRFSAERTGGSVSTLTIQRTQQEDSAVYLCASSVGTSYETQYFGPGTRLLVL.